The 20 T cell receptor beta chains below were found in one sample sequenced in a study of blood T cell repertoires in COVID-19. The protocol was immunoSEQ multiplex PCR, while the TCRdb copy is restricted to in-frame clones and leaves out a portion. The sample records some 49,000 clones, 80% to 85% being singletons. Sequencing was done on a sample of peripheral blood. The receptors were sampled from a woman aged 80 or over with COVID-19, enrolled during active disease.

The chain joins TRBV7-9 to TRBJ2-4; 7 bases line up with TRBD1. This CDR3 region has 16 residues. Germline trimming cut 4 bases from V and 0 bases from J; bases unmatched to any gene: 6. The germline gives CDR1 SEHNR, CDR2 FQNEAQ (reference sequence). Here the CDR3 reads CASSWGQLLAKNIQYF. CDR3 coding DNA: TGTGCCAGCAGCTGGGGACAGCTACTAGCCAAAAACATTCAGTACTTC.

The V and J genes are TRBV12-3 or TRBV12-4 and TRBJ2-5; D is ambiguous. V dropped 6 bases and J dropped 4 bases, with 3 bases sitting between them. CDR3 length equals 10 residues. CDR3 in amino acids: CASSGETQYF. The CDR3 DNA reads TGTGCCAGCAGCGGAGAGACCCAGTACTTC.

The table lists this clone with a few counts. Here the CDR3 DNA reads TGTGCCAGCAGCCGTTCAGGGGAGGGAACTTACGAGCAGTACTTC. It translates to CASSRSGEGTYEQYF. This sequence joins TRBV3-1 (or the pseudogene TRBV3-2) and TRBJ2-7; D possibly corresponds to TRBD2 (7 bases). Trimming stripped 4 bases from V and 4 bases from J, with 17 bases between. This CDR3 comprises 15 residues. Germline V lookup: CDR1 LGHDT, CDR2 YNNKEL (reference sequence).

The chain couples TRBV5-1 to TRBJ2-7; a possible D gene is TRBD1 (5 bases). This CDR3 has 16 amino acids. Deletions cut 4 bases from V and 0 bases from J, with 17 bases between. Germline CDR1 is SGHRS and CDR2 is YFSETQ. DNA for the CDR3: TGCGCCAGCAGCGGCACTCCCACAGGTCCCTCCTACGAGCAGTACTTC. Protein sequence: CASSGTPTGPSYEQYF.

J is TRBJ1-2 and V is TRBV12-3 or TRBV12-4, with a possible D match to TRBD1 (5 bases). This CDR3 has 13 residues. Between the trimmed V and J ends, which lost 3 bases and 3 bases, there was a span of 8 bases. The CDR3 nucleotides are TGTGCCAGCAGTTTCGGCAGGGACTATGGCTACACCTTC. This translates into CASSFGRDYGYTF.

The chain's CDR3 is CASSQGTSGDYEQYF. The CDR3 DNA sequence: TGTGCCAGCAGCCAAGGGACTAGCGGAGACTACGAGCAGTACTTC. The chain joins TRBV28 to TRBJ2-7; TRBD2 agrees at 11 bases. V lost 6 bases to trimming and J lost 3 bases; unmatched junction nucleotides: 7. The CDR3 length is 15 residues. Germline V gene sequence: CDR1 MDHEN, CDR2 SYDVKM.

The chain carries TRBV7-2 and TRBJ2-3; 13 bases match TRBD2. Germline CDR1 is SGHTA and CDR2 is FQGNSA. V lost 7 bases, J lost 0 bases, and 7 bases stayed unmatched. The length of the CDR3 is 17 residues. The CDR3 reads CASIPPGLAGSTDTQYF. The DNA for the CDR3 is TGTGCCAGCATTCCCCCGGGACTAGCGGGAAGCACAGATACGCAGTATTTT.

This clone was seen a handful of times. The chain carries TRBV6-5 and TRBJ1-5; D not certain. The CDR3 is 15 residues long. The germline V gene has CDR1 MNHEY and CDR2 SVGAGI. With 0 bases removed from V and 0 bases from J, the gap between germline ends came to 6 bases. This chain's CDR3 is CASSYSAVSNQPQHF. The CDR3 DNA reads as TGTGCCAGCAGTTACTCGGCAGTTAGCAATCAGCCCCAGCATTTT.

In its sample, this clone was seen a few times. The rearrangement uses TRBV6-5 and TRBJ2-3, with TRBD2 as a possible D gene (6 bases). The CDR3 sequence is 14 residues long. The V end lost 6 bases, the J end lost 0 bases, and 10 bases lay between the germline ends. Germline loops: CDR1 MNHEY, CDR2 SVGAGI. In DNA form, the CDR3 reads TGTGCCAGCAGCCGAGGGACTAGCACAGATACGCAGTATTTT. Its translation: CASSRGTSTDTQYF.

This chain uses TRBV6-5 with TRBJ1-5, with 8 bases lining up with TRBD1. Looked up from germline, CDR1 is MNHEY and CDR2 is SVGAGI. J was trimmed by 7 bases and V by 6 bases; bases with no gene match: 11. CDR3 length: 15 amino acids. CDR3 bases: TGTGCCAGCAGCCGTGGGGGACAGGTCGGGCAGCCCCAGCATTTT. Translated: CASSRGGQVGQPQHF.

The chain recombines TRBV11-3 with TRBJ2-4, with 10 bases matching TRBD2. This CDR3 contains 13 residues. V trimming: 5 bases; J trimming: 7 bases; junction bases outside the gene matches: 2. Germline values: CDR1 SGHNT, CDR2 YENEEA. Here the CDR3 DNA reads TGTGCCAGCAGCCTGGGACTAGCGAACATTCAGTACTTC. Amino acid sequence: CASSLGLANIQYF.

This clone was detected only a few times. The rearrangement joins TRBV7-9 to TRBJ1-6, with TRBD1 matching over 10 bases. After removal of 5 bases from V and 10 bases from J, the junction contained 8 bases not matched to a gene. The CDR3 is 15 residues long. The germline V gene has CDR1 SEHNR and CDR2 FQNEAQ (reference sequence). The CDR3 coding sequence is TGTGCCAGCAGCCTCGGACAGGGGGAACGGTCACCCCTCCACTTT. It translates to CASSLGQGERSPLHF.

This chain links TRBV9 with TRBJ2-1; 12 bases are shared with TRBD2. After removal of 9 bases from V and 7 bases from J, the junction contained 2 bases not matched to a gene. The CDR3 totals 12 residues. Germline V gives CDR1 SGDLS, CDR2 YYNGEE. The CDR3 reads CATGTSGNEQFF. CDR3 bases: TGTGCCACCGGGACTAGCGGGAATGAGCAGTTCTTC.

The chain is built from TRBV3-1 (or the pseudogene TRBV3-2) and TRBJ2-7, with D perhaps TRBD2 (5 bases). The CDR3 is 13 amino acids. Deletions cut 1 base from V and 6 bases from J, with 10 bases between. The V gene's germline CDR1 is LGHDT and CDR2 YNNKEL (reference sequence). The CDR3 reads CASSQGRGSEQYF. The CDR3 coding sequence is TGTGCCAGCAGCCAAGGACGGGGATCCGAGCAGTACTTC.

In its sample, this clone was seen a few times. The V gene is TRBV10-3, the J gene TRBJ1-3; D unclear. This CDR3 spans 14 amino acids. Germline V gene sequence: CDR1 ENHRY, CDR2 SYGVKD. The ends were cut back, 3 bases at V and 2 bases at J, with 8 bases in the middle. The CDR3 reads CAISDGATGNTIYF. The CDR3 coding sequence is TGTGCCATCAGTGATGGAGCCACTGGAAACACCATATATTTT.

This sequence joins TRBV7-9 and TRBJ2-7; possibly TRBD2 for D (6 bases). This CDR3 is built from 16 residues. Germline V gene sequence: CDR1 SEHNR, CDR2 FQNEAQ (reference sequence). Trimming stripped 4 bases from V and 0 bases from J, with 16 bases between. DNA for the CDR3: TGTGCCAGCAGCTCAACTCTAGCGAGCAGCTCCTACGAGCAGTACTTC. Protein sequence: CASSSTLASSSYEQYF.

V is TRBV6-5 and J is TRBJ2-2, with TRBD2 as a possible D gene (7 bases). The CDR3 contains 15 residues. CDR1 MNHEY and CDR2 SVGAGI come from the germline V gene. The V end lost 7 bases, the J end lost 6 bases, and 18 bases lay between the germline ends. This CDR3 reads CASTKGGGPSGELFF. CDR3 nucleotide sequence: TGTGCCAGCACCAAAGGGGGAGGGCCTTCCGGGGAGCTGTTTTTT.

This chain links TRBV5-1 with TRBJ2-1; TRBD2 matches at 9 bases. After removal of 5 bases from V and 7 bases from J, the junction contained 13 bases not matched to a gene. The CDR3 is made up of 16 amino acids. Germline CDR1 is SGHRS and CDR2 is YFSETQ. CDR3 sequence: CASRPSAAGGLNEQFF. The CDR3 bases are TGCGCCAGCAGACCTAGCGCGGCGGGGGGGTTAAATGAGCAGTTCTTC.

The CDR3 spells CASSFRMGLASSTDTQYF. The CDR3, as DNA: TGTGCCAGCAGTTTTCGGATGGGACTAGCCTCTAGCACAGATACGCAGTATTTT. The rearrangement uses TRBV27 and TRBJ2-3, with 9 positions matching TRBD2. Trimming removed 3 bases from V and 0 bases from J; junction bases left unmatched: 10. The CDR3 runs 18 residues. Germline lookup yields CDR1 MNHEY and CDR2 SMNVEV (reference sequence).

The rearrangement uses TRBV30 and TRBJ2-3, with D perhaps TRBD2 (5 bases). Between the trimmed V and J ends, which lost 0 bases and 1 base, there was a span of 8 bases. The length of the CDR3 is 14 residues. Germline CDR1 is GTSNPN and CDR2 is SVGIG (reference sequence). CDR3: CAWSVGSGTDTQYF. The CDR3 DNA sequence: TGTGCCTGGAGTGTTGGTAGCGGCACAGATACGCAGTATTTT.